One TCR beta chain is described in this entry. All of the donors resided in Nashville, Tennessee, and each was a Caucasian adult. CD4+ cell separation produced CD45RA+ naive and CD45RA-negative memory subsets. Deep was the level at which the assay was run. The data were produced by immunoSEQ multiplex PCR, yet TCRdb's version contains in-frame clones alone and is incomplete. In the table there are millions of clones, approximately 94% of which are singletons. The data originate from a study of shared clonotypes between healthy human individuals. Germline CDR1 is MDHEN and CDR2 is SYDVKM. V was clipped by 3 bases and J by 5 bases; unmatched bases: 9. The CDR3 consists of 15 residues.

Input material: naive CD4+ T cells sorted from blood. Subset meaning: CD45RA+ positively selected. The TCR originated in a young man in good health. The chain joins TRBV28 to TRBJ2-7, with TRBD1 matching 8 bases. Written as DNA, the CDR3 is TGTGCCAGCAGTTTCCTGGACAGGGAGGTGAACGAGCAGTACTTC. Encoded protein: CASSFLDREVNEQYF.